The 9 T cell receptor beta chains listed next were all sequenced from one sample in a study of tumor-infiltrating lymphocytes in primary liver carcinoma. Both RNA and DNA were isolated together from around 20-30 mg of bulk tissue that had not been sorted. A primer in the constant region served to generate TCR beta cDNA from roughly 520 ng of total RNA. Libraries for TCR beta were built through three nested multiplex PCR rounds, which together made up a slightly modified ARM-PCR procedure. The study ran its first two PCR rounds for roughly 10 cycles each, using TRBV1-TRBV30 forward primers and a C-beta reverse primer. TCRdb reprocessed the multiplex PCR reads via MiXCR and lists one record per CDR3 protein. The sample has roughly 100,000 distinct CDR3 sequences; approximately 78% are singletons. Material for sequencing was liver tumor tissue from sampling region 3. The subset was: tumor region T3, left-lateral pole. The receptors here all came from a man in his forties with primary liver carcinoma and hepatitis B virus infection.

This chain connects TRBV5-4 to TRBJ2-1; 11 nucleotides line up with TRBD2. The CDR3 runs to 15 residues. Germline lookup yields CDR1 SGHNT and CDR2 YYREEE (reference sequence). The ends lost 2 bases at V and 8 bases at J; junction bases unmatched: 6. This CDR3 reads CASSLVLAGGDEQFF. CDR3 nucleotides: TGTGCCAGCAGCTTAGTTCTAGCGGGAGGCGATGAGCAGTTCTTC.

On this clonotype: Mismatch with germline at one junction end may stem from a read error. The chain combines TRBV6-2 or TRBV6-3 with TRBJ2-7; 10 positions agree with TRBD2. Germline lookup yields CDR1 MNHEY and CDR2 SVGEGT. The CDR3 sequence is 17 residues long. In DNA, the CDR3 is TGTGCCAACAGTTACGATGGGAGGACTAGCGGAATCTACAAGCAGTACTTC. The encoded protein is CANSYDGRTSGIYKQYF.

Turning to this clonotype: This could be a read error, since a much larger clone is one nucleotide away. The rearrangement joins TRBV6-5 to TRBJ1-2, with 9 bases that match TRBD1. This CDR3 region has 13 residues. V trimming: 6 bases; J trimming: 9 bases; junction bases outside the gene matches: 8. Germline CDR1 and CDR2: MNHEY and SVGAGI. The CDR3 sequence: CASSLQGAVSYTF. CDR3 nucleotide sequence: TGTGCCAGCAGCCTACAGGGGGCGGTCAGCTACACCTTC.

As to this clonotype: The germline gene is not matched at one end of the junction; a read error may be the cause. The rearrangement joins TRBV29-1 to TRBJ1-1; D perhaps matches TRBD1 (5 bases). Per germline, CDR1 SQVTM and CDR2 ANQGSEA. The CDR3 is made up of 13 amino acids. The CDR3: CSVETEMNTEAFF. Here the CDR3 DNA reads TGCAGCGTTGAGACAGAAATGAATACTGAAGCTTTCTTT.

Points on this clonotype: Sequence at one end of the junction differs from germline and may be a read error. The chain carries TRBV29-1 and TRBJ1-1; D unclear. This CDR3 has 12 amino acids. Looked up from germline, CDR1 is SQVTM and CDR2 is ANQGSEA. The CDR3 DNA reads TGCAGCGTTGTGGTGGGTGGCACTGAAGATTTCTTT. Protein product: CSVVVGGTEDFF.

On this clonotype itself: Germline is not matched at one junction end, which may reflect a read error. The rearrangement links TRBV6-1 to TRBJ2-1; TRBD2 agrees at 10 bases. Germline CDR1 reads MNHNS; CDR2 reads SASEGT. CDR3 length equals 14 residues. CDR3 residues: CACSPSGSGNKQFF. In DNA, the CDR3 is TGTGCCTGCAGTCCTAGCGGGAGTGGTAATAAGCAGTTCTTC.

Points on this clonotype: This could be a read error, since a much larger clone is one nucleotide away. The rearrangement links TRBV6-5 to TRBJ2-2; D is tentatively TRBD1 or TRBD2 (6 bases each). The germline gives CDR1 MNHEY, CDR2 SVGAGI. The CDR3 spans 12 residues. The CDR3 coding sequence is TGTGCCAGGAGTTACGGGGGCGGGGAGCCGTTTTTT. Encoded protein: CARSYGGGEPFF.

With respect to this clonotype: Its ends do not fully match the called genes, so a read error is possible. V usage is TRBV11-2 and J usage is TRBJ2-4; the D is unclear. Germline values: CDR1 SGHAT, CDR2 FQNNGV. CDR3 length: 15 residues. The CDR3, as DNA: TGTTCCAGCACTACTTCGGCAGTAGCCAAAAACATTCAGAACTTC. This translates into CSSTTSAVAKNIQNF.

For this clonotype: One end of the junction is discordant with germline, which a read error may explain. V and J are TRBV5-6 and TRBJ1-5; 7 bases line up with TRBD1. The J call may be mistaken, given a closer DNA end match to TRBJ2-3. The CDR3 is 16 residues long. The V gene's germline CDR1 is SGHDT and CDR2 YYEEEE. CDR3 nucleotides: TGTGTCAGCAGCTTGTGGGCAGGGGGTTATCGTCAGCCCCAGTATTTT. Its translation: CVSSLWAGGYRQPQYF.